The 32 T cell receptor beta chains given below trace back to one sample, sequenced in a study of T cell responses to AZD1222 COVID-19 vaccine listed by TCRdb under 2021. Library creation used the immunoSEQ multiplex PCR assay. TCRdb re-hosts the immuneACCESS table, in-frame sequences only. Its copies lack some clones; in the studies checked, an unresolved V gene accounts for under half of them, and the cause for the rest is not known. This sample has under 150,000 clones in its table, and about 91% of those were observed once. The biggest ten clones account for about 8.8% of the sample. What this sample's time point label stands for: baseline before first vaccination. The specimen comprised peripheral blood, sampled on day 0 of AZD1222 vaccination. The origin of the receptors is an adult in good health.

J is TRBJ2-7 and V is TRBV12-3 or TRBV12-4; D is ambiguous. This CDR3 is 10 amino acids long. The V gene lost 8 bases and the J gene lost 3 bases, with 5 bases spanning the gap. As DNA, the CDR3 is TGTGCCAGCGCAATCTACGAGCAGTACTTC. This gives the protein CASAIYEQYF.

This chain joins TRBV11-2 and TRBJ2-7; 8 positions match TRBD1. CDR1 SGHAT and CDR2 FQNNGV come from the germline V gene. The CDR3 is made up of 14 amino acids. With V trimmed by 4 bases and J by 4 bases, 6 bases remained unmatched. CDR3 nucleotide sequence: TGTGCCAGCAGCTACGGACAGGGCTTGTACGAGCAGTACTTC. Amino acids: CASSYGQGLYEQYF.

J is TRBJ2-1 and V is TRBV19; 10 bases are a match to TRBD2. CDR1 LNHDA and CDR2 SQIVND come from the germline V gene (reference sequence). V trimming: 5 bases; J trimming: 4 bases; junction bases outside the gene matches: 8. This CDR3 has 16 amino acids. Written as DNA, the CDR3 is TGTGCCAGTAGTTCAGGACTAGCGGTAAGATACAATGAGCAGTTCTTC. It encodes CASSSGLAVRYNEQFF.

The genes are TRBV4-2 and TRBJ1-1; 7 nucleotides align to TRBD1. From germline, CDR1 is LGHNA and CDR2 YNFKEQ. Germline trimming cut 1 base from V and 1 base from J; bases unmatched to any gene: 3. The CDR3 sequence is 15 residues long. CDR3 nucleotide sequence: TGTGCCAGCAGCCAAGGGACAGGAGAGAACACTGAAGCTTTCTTT. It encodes CASSQGTGENTEAFF.

The CDR3 loop reads CASSLGGGQPQHF. In nucleotides, the CDR3 is TGCGCCAGCAGCTTGGGAGGGGGGCAGCCCCAGCATTTT. The chain has TRBV5-1 and TRBJ1-5; the D gene is possibly TRBD1 (6 bases). Germline CDR1 reads SGHRS; CDR2 reads YFSETQ. The CDR3 is 13 amino acids. V lost 0 bases to trimming and J lost 7 bases, with 8 bases between them.

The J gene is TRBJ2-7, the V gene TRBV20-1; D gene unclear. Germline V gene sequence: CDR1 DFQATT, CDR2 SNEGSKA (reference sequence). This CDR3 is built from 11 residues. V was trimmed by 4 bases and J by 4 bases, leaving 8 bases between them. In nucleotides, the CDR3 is TGCAGTGCTAAACCCTCTTACGAGCAGTACTTC. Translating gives CSAKPSYEQYF.

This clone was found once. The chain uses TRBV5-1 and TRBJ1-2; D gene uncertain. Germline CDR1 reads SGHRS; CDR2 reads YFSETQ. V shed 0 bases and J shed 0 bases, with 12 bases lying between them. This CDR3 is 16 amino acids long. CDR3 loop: CASSLAVAAANYGYTF. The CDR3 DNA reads TGCGCCAGCAGCTTGGCCGTCGCGGCAGCTAACTATGGCTACACCTTC.

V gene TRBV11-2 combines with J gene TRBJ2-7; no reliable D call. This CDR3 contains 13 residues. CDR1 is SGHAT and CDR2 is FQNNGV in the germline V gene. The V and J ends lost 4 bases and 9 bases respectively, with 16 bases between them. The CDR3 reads CASSSDVTLGQYF. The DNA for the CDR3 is TGTGCCAGCAGCTCCGACGTCACCCTCGGGCAGTACTTC.

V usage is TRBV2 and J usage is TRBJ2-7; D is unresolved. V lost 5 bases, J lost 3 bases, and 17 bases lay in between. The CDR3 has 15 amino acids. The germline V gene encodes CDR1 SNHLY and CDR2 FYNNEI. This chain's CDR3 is CASSPSPLVLYEQYF. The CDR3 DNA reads TGTGCCAGCAGTCCTTCCCCTTTGGTACTCTACGAGCAGTACTTC.

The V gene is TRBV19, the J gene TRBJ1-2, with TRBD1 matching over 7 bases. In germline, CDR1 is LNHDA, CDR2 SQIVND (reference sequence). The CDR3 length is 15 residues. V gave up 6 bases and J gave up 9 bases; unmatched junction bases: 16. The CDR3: CASRGWEGQRESYTF. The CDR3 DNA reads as TGTGCCAGTAGAGGGTGGGAGGGACAGCGGGAAAGCTACACCTTC. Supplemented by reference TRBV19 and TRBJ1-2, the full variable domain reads DGGITQSPKYLFRKEGQNVTLSCEQNLNHDAMYWYRQDPGQGLRLIYYSQIVNDFQKGDIAEGYSVSREKKESFPLTVTSAQKNPTAFYLCASRGWEGQRESYTFGSGTRLTVV.

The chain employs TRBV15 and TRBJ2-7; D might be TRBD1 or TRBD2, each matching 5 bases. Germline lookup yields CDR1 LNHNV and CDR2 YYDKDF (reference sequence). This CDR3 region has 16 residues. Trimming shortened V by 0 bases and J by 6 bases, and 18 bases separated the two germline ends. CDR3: CATSRDEGPEGREQYF. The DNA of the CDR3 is TGTGCCACCAGCAGAGATGAAGGGCCAGAGGGGCGCGAGCAGTACTTC.

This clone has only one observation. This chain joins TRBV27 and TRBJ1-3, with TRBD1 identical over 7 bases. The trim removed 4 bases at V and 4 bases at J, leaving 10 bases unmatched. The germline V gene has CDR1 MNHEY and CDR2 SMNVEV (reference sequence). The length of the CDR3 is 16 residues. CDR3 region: CASSSLDRVKGNTIYF. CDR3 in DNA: TGTGCCAGCAGTTCCCTAGACAGGGTGAAAGGAAACACCATATATTTT.

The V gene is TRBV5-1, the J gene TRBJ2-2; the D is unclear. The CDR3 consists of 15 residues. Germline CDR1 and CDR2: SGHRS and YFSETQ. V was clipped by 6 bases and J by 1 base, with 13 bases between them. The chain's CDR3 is CASTFITLNTGELFF. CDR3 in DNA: TGCGCCAGCACTTTTATTACCTTGAACACCGGGGAGCTGTTTTTT.

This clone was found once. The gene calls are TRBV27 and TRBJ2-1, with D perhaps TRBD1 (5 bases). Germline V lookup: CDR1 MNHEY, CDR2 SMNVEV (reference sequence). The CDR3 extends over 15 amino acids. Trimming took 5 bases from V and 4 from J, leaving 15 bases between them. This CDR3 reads CASSIDRAFYNEQFF. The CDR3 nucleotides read TGTGCCAGCAGTATAGACAGAGCCTTTTACAATGAGCAGTTCTTC.

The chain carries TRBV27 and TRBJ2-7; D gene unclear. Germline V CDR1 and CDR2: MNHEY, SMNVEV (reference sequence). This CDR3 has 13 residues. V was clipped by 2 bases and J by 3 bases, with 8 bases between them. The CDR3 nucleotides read TGTGCCAGCAGTTTAAGGGCCAACTACGAGCAGTACTTC. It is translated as CASSLRANYEQYF.

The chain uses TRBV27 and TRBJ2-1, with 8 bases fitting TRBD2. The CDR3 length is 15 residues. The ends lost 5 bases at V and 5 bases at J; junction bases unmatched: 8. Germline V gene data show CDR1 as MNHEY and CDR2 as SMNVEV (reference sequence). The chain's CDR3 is CASSRKRGSDNEQFF. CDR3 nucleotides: TGTGCCAGCAGTCGGAAGCGGGGGAGCGACAATGAGCAGTTCTTC.

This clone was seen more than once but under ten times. The CDR3 reads CASSYFGTPYNEQFF. The CDR3 coding sequence is TGTGCCAGCAGTTACTTCGGGACACCCTACAATGAGCAGTTCTTC. The V gene is TRBV6-5, the J gene TRBJ2-1, with D possibly being TRBD1 (6 bases). Germline loops: CDR1 MNHEY, CDR2 SVGAGI. V was shortened by 1 base and J by 2 bases, with 9 bases between the two germline ends. CDR3 length equals 15 residues.

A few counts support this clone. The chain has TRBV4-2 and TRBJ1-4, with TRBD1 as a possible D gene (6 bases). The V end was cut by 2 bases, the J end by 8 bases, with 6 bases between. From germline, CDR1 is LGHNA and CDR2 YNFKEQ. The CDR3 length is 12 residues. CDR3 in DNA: TGTGCCAGCAGCCAAAGGGGGGAAAAACTGTTTTTT. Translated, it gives CASSQRGEKLFF.

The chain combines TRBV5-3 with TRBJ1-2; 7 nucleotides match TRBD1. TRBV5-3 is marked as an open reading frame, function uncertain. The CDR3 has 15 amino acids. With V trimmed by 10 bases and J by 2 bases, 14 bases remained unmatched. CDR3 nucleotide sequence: TGTGCCCCCCAATGGGACAAGGGACAGAACTATGGCTACACCTTC. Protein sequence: CAPQWDKGQNYGYTF.

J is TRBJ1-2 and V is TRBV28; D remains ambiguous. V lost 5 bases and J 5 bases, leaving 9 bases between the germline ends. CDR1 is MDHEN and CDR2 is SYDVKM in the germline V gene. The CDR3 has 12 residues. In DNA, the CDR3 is TGTGCCAGCAGTCTAACAGAATATGGCTACACCTTC. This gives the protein CASSLTEYGYTF.

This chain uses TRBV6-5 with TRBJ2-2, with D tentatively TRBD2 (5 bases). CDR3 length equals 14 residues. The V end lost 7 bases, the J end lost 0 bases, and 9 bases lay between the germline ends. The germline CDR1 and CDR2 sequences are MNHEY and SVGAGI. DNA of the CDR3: TGTGCCAGCATGGCGGGCCCGAACACCGGGGAGCTGTTTTTT. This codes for CASMAGPNTGELFF.

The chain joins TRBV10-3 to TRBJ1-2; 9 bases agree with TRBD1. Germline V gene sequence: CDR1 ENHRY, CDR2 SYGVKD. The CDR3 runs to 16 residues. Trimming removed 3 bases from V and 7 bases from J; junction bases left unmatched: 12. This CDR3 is CAISDRLRNRGLGYTF. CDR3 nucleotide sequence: TGTGCCATCAGTGACCGACTCCGGAACAGGGGGCTTGGCTACACCTTC.

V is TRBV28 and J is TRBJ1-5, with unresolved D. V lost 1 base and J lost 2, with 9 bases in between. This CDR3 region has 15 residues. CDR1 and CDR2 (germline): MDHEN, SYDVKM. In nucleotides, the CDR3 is TGTGCCAGCAGTTTATCCAGGTCGGGCAATCAGCCCCAGCATTTT. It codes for CASSLSRSGNQPQHF. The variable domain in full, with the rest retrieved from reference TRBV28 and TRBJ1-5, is DVKVTQSSRYLVKRTGEKVFLECVQDMDHENMFWYRQDPGLGLRLIYFSYDVKMKEKGDIPEGYSVSREKKERFSLILESASTNQTSMYLCASSLSRSGNQPQHFGDGTRLSIL.

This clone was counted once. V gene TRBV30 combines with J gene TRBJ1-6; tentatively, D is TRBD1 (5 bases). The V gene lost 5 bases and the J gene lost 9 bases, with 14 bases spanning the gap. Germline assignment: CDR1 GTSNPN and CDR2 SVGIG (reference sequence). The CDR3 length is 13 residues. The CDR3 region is CAWDRDSGSPLHF. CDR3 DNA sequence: TGTGCCTGGGATCGGGACTCTGGTTCACCCCTCCACTTT.

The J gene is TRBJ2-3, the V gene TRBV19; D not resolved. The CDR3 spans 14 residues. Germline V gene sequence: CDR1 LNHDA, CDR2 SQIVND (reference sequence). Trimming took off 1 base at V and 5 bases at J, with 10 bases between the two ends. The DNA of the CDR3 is TGTGCCAGTAGTATAGGGGGTGAGGTAGATACGCAGTATTTT. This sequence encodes CASSIGGEVDTQYF.

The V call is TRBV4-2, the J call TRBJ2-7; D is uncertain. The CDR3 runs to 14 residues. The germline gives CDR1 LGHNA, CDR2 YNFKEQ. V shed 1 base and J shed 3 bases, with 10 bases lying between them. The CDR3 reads CASSQAQELYEQYF. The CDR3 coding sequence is TGTGCCAGCAGCCAAGCCCAAGAGCTCTACGAGCAGTACTTC.

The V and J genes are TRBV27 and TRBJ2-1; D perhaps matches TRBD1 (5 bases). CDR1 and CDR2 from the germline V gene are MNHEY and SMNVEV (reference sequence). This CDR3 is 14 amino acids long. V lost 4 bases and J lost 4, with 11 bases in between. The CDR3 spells CASSYQDTYNEQFF. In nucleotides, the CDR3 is TGTGCCAGCAGTTATCAGGACACTTACAATGAGCAGTTCTTC.

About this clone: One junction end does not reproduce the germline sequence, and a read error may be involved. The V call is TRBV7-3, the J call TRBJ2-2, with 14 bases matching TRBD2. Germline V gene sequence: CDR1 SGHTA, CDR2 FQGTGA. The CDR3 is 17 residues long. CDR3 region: CASSLTGLAGGSGELFF. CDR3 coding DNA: TGTGCCAGCAGCCTAACCGGACTAGCGGGGGGATCCGGGGAGCTGTTTTTT.

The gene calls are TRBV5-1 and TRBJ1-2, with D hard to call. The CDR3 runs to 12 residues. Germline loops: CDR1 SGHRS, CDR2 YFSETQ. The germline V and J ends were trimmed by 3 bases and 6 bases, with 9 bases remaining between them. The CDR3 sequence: CASSYGADGYTF. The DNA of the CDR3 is TGCGCCAGCAGCTACGGAGCGGATGGCTACACCTTC.

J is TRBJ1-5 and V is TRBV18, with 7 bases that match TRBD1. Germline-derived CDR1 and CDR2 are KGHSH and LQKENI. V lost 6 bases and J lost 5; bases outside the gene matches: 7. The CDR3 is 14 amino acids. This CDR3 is CASSPDRAYQPQHF. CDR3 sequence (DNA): TGTGCCAGCTCGCCCGACAGGGCTTATCAGCCCCAGCATTTT.

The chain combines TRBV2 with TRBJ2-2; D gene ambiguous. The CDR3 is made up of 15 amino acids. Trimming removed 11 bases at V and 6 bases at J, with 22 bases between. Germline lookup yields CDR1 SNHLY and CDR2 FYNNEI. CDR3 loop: CASGLDPPLAGELFF. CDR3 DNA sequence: TGTGCCTCTGGCTTAGACCCGCCATTAGCCGGGGAGCTGTTTTTT.

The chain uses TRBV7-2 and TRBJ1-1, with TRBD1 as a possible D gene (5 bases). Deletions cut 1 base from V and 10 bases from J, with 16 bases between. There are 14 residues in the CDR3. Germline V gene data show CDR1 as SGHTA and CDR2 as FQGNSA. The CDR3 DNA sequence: TGTGCCAGCAGCTTAGAAGTGGCGCGGGGGGGAGCTTTCTTT. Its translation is CASSLEVARGGAFF.